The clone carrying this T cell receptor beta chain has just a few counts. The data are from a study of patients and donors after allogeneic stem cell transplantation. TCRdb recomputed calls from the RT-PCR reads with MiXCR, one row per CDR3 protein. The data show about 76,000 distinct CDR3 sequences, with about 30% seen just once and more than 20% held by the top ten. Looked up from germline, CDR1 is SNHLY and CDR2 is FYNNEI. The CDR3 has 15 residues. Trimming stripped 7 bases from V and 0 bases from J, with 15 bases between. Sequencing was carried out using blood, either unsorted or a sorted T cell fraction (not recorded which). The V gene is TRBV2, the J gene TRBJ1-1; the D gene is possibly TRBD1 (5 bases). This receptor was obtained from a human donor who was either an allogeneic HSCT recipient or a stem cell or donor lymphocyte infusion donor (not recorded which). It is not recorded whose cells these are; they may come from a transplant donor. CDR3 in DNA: TGTGCCAGCAACGGGGGGTCTAACATGAACACTGAAGCTTTCTTT. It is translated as CASNGGSNMNTEAFF.